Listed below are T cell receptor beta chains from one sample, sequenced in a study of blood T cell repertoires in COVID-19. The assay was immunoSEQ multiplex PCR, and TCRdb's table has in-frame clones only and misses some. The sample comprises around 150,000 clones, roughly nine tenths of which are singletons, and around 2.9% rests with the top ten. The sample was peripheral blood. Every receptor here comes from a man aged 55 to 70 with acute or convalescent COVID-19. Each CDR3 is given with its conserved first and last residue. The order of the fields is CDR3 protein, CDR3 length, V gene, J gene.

cdr3_aa: CASGSGQGDTDTQYF
cdr3_length: 15
v_call: TRBV12-5
j_call: TRBJ2-3

cdr3_aa: CASRGLSSSGNTIYF
cdr3_length: 15
v_call: TRBV6-5
j_call: TRBJ1-3

cdr3_aa: CASEEGAGQPQHF
cdr3_length: 13
v_call: TRBV25-1
j_call: TRBJ1-5

cdr3_aa: CASSLAHDRDRYNSPLHF
cdr3_length: 18
v_call: TRBV5-5
j_call: TRBJ1-6

cdr3_aa: CASSSPGGYGYTF
cdr3_length: 13
v_call: TRBV9
j_call: TRBJ1-2

cdr3_aa: CASSPRRQGAYGYTF
cdr3_length: 15
v_call: TRBV7-9
j_call: TRBJ1-2

cdr3_aa: CASSAPSQGGGYTF
cdr3_length: 14
v_call: TRBV25-1
j_call: TRBJ1-2

cdr3_aa: CSVLHLAGGGDTQYF
cdr3_length: 15
v_call: TRBV29-1
j_call: TRBJ2-3

cdr3_aa: CATSLRGPGAEAFF
cdr3_length: 14
v_call: TRBV15
j_call: TRBJ1-1

cdr3_aa: CASSPFGRQYSGNTIYF
cdr3_length: 17
v_call: TRBV18
j_call: TRBJ1-3

cdr3_aa: CASSLSKQGLLNTEAFF
cdr3_length: 17
v_call: TRBV27
j_call: TRBJ1-1

cdr3_aa: CAISEPGQVTEAFF
cdr3_length: 14
v_call: TRBV10-3
j_call: TRBJ1-1

cdr3_aa: CASSLGGVAKNIQYF
cdr3_length: 15
v_call: TRBV11-3
j_call: TRBJ2-4

cdr3_aa: CASGQGQTGDQPQHF
cdr3_length: 15
v_call: TRBV12-5
j_call: TRBJ1-5

cdr3_aa: CASSPLSVSLLNTEAFF
cdr3_length: 17
v_call: TRBV18
j_call: TRBJ1-1

cdr3_aa: CASSPPNRAAYNSPLHF
cdr3_length: 17
v_call: TRBV7-2
j_call: TRBJ1-6

cdr3_aa: CASSYWGGEKLFF
cdr3_length: 13
v_call: TRBV6-5
j_call: TRBJ1-4

cdr3_aa: CASSAGASLSYNEQFF
cdr3_length: 16
v_call: TRBV9
j_call: TRBJ2-1

cdr3_aa: CASSSTGIPNEKLFF
cdr3_length: 15
v_call: TRBV11-1
j_call: TRBJ1-4

cdr3_aa: CASSRGQRNEKLFF
cdr3_length: 14
v_call: TRBV5-1
j_call: TRBJ1-4

cdr3_aa: CASSTTSGANTGELFF
cdr3_length: 16
v_call: TRBV19
j_call: TRBJ2-2

cdr3_aa: CASRIRQGYNSPLHF
cdr3_length: 15
v_call: TRBV2
j_call: TRBJ1-6

cdr3_aa: CASSLWEGGEQFF
cdr3_length: 13
v_call: TRBV27
j_call: TRBJ2-1

cdr3_aa: CASSASGWLATLIKAHEAFF
cdr3_length: 20
v_call: TRBV21-1
j_call: TRBJ1-1

cdr3_aa: CASSLGLAGRLRDTQYF
cdr3_length: 17
v_call: TRBV7-2
j_call: TRBJ2-3

cdr3_aa: CSVARTMNTEAFF
cdr3_length: 13
v_call: TRBV29-1
j_call: TRBJ1-1

cdr3_aa: CASSPVAGYSEKLFF
cdr3_length: 15
v_call: TRBV5-1
j_call: TRBJ1-4

cdr3_aa: CASSYSGRGYTEAFF
cdr3_length: 15
v_call: TRBV6-5
j_call: TRBJ1-1

cdr3_aa: CASSHGTAFNEKLFF
cdr3_length: 15
v_call: TRBV3-1/TRBV3-2
j_call: TRBJ1-4

cdr3_aa: CASSHPLGGQGGNEQFF
cdr3_length: 17
v_call: TRBV4-1
j_call: TRBJ2-1

cdr3_aa: CASSLRGGPKGEKLFF
cdr3_length: 16
v_call: TRBV13
j_call: TRBJ1-4

cdr3_aa: CASSRDRYSGANVLTF
cdr3_length: 16
v_call: TRBV2
j_call: TRBJ2-6

cdr3_aa: CAWSLIDTPSGANVLTF
cdr3_length: 17
v_call: TRBV30
j_call: TRBJ2-6

cdr3_aa: CASSYSPSGGTDTQYF
cdr3_length: 16
v_call: TRBV6-2/TRBV6-3
j_call: TRBJ2-3

cdr3_aa: CASSYSYAGQGNGYTF
cdr3_length: 16
v_call: TRBV6-5
j_call: TRBJ1-2

cdr3_aa: CASSQGGGQPQHF
cdr3_length: 13
v_call: TRBV3-1/TRBV3-2
j_call: TRBJ1-5

cdr3_aa: CASSESSGGGETQYF
cdr3_length: 15
v_call: TRBV7-2
j_call: TRBJ2-5

cdr3_aa: CSVDWGAEAFF
cdr3_length: 11
v_call: TRBV29-1
j_call: TRBJ1-1

cdr3_aa: CASSQDPRTGGLSF
cdr3_length: 14
v_call: TRBV4-1
j_call: TRBJ1-3

cdr3_aa: CASSSAGTEQETQYF
cdr3_length: 15
v_call: TRBV5-5
j_call: TRBJ2-5

cdr3_aa: CASSSPERTGLHNEQFF
cdr3_length: 17
v_call: TRBV7-6
j_call: TRBJ2-1

cdr3_aa: CASSLTAVDGYTF
cdr3_length: 13
v_call: TRBV18
j_call: TRBJ1-2

cdr3_aa: CASSLGTGRDYGYTF
cdr3_length: 15
v_call: TRBV6-5
j_call: TRBJ1-2

cdr3_aa: CASSLYGRITDTQYF
cdr3_length: 15
v_call: TRBV11-2
j_call: TRBJ2-3

cdr3_aa: CASRKGQINQPQHF
cdr3_length: 14
v_call: TRBV6-5
j_call: TRBJ1-5

cdr3_aa: CASRTGPEQYF
cdr3_length: 11
v_call: TRBV27
j_call: TRBJ2-7

cdr3_aa: CASSQDRGWRNTIYF
cdr3_length: 15
v_call: TRBV4-1
j_call: TRBJ1-3

cdr3_aa: CASSLGGSNTEAFF
cdr3_length: 14
v_call: TRBV5-6
j_call: TRBJ1-1

cdr3_aa: CASERQNQPQHF
cdr3_length: 12
v_call: TRBV19
j_call: TRBJ1-5

cdr3_aa: CASRPGGFNEQFF
cdr3_length: 13
v_call: TRBV2
j_call: TRBJ2-1

cdr3_aa: CASSSRDRENGYTF
cdr3_length: 14
v_call: TRBV21-1
j_call: TRBJ1-2

cdr3_aa: CATSRDWRGQLNTEAFF
cdr3_length: 17
v_call: TRBV15
j_call: TRBJ1-1

cdr3_aa: CASTPSDRGGGYTF
cdr3_length: 14
v_call: TRBV28
j_call: TRBJ1-2

cdr3_aa: CASRRDRGEKLFF
cdr3_length: 13
v_call: TRBV12-3/TRBV12-4
j_call: TRBJ1-4

cdr3_aa: CASSFTENTEAFF
cdr3_length: 13
v_call: TRBV11-2
j_call: TRBJ1-1

cdr3_aa: CASSPPGQGTRREKLFF
cdr3_length: 17
v_call: TRBV18
j_call: TRBJ1-4

cdr3_aa: CASSLTTSNTGELFF
cdr3_length: 15
v_call: TRBV11-2
j_call: TRBJ2-2

cdr3_aa: CASTGTSGYTDTQYF
cdr3_length: 15
v_call: TRBV6-6
j_call: TRBJ2-3

cdr3_aa: CASRLTENTEAFF
cdr3_length: 13
v_call: TRBV2
j_call: TRBJ1-1